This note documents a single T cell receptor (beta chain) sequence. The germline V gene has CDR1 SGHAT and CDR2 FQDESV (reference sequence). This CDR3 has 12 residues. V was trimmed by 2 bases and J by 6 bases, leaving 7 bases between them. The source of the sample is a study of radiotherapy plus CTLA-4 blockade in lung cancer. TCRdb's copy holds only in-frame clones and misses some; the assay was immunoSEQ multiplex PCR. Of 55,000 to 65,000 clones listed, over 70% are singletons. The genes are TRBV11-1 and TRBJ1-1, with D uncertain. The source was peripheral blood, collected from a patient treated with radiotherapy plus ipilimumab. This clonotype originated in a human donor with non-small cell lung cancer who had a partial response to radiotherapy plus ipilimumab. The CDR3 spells CASSLTRSEAFF. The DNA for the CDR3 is TGTGCCAGCAGCTTAACTAGATCTGAAGCTTTCTTT.